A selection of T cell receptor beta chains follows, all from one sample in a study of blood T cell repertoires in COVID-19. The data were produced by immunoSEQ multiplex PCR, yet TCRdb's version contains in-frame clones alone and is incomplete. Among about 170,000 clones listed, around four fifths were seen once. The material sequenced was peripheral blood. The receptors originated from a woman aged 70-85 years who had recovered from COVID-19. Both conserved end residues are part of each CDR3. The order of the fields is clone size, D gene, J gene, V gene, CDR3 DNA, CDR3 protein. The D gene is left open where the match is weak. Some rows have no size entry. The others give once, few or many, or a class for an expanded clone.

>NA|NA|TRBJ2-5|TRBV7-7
TGTGCTAGCAGCTTAAACGTAGGTAGCGGAGAGACCCAGTACTTC
CASSLNVGSGETQYF
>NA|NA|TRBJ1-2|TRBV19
TGTGCCAGTAGTATGTGGGGAGGATGGGGCAGAAAGGATGGCTACACCTTC
CASSMWGGWGRKDGYTF
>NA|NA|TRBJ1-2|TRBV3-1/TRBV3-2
TGTGCCAGCAGCTCCGAAGTCGGGGCGGGAGGCTACACCTTC
CASSSEVGAGGYTF
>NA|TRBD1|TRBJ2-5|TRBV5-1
TGCGCCAGCAGCTTAAGGACAGGGGGGAAAGAGACCCAGTACTTC
CASSLRTGGKETQYF
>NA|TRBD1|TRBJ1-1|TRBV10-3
TGTGCCATCAGTGAGTCCCAGACAGGGCAGAACACTGAAGCTTTCTTT
CAISESQTGQNTEAFF
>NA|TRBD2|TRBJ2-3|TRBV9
TGTGCCAGCAGCGTAGTGGTTAGCGGGAGGGCAGATACGCAGTATTTT
CASSVVVSGRADTQYF
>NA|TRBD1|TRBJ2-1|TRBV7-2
TGTGCCAGCAGCTTTAGGACAGGGTCCTACAATGAGCAGTTCTTC
CASSFRTGSYNEQFF
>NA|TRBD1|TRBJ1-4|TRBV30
TGTGCCTCCAGCGAGGGGGCGCGTGAAAAACTGTTTTTT
CASSEGAREKLFF
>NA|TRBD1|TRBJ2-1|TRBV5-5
TGTGCCAGCAGCCAGACAGGGGGCGGATACAATGAGCAGTTCTTC
CASSQTGGGYNEQFF
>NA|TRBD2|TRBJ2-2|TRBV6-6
TGTGCCAGCAGCCCGGGAGGCGGAACCGGGGAGCTGTTTTTT
CASSPGGGTGELFF
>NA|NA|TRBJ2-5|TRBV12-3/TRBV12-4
TGTGCCACCCGCCAGGATGGGGAGACCCAGTACTTC
CATRQDGETQYF
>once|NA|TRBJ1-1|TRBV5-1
TGCGCCAGCAGCTTGAGGGGCAGAGGGAACACTGAAGCTTTCTTT
CASSLRGRGNTEAFF
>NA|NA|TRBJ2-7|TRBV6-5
TGTGCCAGCAAAAGAACTAGTAGGTACGAGCAGTACTTC
CASKRTSRYEQYF
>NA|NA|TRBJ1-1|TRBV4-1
TGCGCCAGCAGCCAGGGCGGGGTCAGCATGAACACTGAAGCTTTCTTT
CASSQGGVSMNTEAFF
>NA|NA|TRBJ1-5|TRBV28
TGTGCCAGCAGTCTGGGCCCCCAGCATTTT
CASSLGPQHF
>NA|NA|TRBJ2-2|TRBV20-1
TGCAGTGCTAGTCATGGCGGGGCGAACACCGGGGAGCTGTTTTTT
CSASHGGANTGELFF
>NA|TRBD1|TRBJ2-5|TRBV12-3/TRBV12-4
TGTGCCAGCAGTAATAGCCCGGGACAGGTTGACTTC
CASSNSPGQVDF
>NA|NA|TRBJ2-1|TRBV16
TGTGCCAGCAGCCTCCGGGCGAGAGACTACTACAATGAGCAGTTCTTC
CASSLRARDYYNEQFF
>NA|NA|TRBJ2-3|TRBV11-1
TGTGCCAGCAGCTTAGTCGGGTTAAGAGATACGCAGTATTTT
CASSLVGLRDTQYF
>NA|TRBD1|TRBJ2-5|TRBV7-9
TGTGCCAGCAGCCCTCCGGACAGGGGGGAGACCCAGTACTTC
CASSPPDRGETQYF
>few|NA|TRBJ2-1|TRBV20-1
TGCAGTGCTAGTTGGGGCCGGCAGCAGTTCTTC
CSASWGRQQFF
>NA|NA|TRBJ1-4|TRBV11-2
TGTGCCAGCAGCTTACTCGGTGAAAAACTGTTTTTT
CASSLLGEKLFF
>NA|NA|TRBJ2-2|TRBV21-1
TGTGCCAGCAGCCCACCACCGGGCGGGAGGAACACCGGGGAGCTGTTTTTT
CASSPPPGGRNTGELFF
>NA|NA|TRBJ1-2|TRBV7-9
TGTGCCAGCAGTCGGGGGGCCTATGGCTACACCTTC
CASSRGAYGYTF
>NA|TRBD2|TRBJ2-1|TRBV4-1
TGCGCCAGCAGCCAACCGGGACTAGGGGGTGAGCAGTTCTTC
CASSQPGLGGEQFF
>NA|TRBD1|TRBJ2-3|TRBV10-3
TGTGCCATCAGCGGGACAGGGGAGTTCACAGATACGCAGTATTTT
CAISGTGEFTDTQYF
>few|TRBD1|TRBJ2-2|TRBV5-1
TGCGCCAGCAGCTTGGCAGGGGGAATCGGCGGGGAGCTGTTTTTT
CASSLAGGIGGELFF
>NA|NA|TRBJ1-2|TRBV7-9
TGTGCCAGCAGCTCCTCGTCAGGGCCCAGCCGCGAAACTAACTATGGCTACACCTTC
CASSSSSGPSRETNYGYTF
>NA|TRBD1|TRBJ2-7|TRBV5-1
TGCGCCAGCAGCTGGGGGACAGGGGAGCGGGAGCAGTACTTC
CASSWGTGEREQYF